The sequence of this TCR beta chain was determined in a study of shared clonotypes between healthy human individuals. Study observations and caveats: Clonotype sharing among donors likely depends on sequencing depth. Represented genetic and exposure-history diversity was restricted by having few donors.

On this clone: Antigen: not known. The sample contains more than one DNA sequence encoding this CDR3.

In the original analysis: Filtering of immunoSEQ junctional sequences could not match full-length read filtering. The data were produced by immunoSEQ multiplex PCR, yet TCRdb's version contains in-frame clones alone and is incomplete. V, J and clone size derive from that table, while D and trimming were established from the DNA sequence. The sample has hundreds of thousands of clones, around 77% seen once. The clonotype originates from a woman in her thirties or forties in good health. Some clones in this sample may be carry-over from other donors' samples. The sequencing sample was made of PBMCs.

CDR3 sequence: CASSYTGTGSYTEAFF. The CDR3 DNA is TGTGCCAGCAGCTACACCGGGACAGGCTCCTACACTGAAGCTTTCTTT. V gene TRBV5-6 combines with J gene TRBJ1-1; 8 nucleotides line up with TRBD1. V lost 3 bases, J lost 3 bases, and 10 bases stayed unmatched. CDR1 SGHDT and CDR2 YYEEEE come from the germline V gene. This CDR3 is built from 16 residues.